The 9 T cell receptor beta chains below were found in one sample sequenced in a study of T cell responses to AZD1222 COVID-19 vaccine. Sequencing used immunoSEQ multiplex PCR; TCRdb keeps in-frame clones, though not all of them. This table holds about 120,000 clones, around 87% found once. The specimen was peripheral blood, collected on day 0 of AZD1222 vaccination. These receptor sequences come from an adult in good health.

The chain uses TRBV27 and TRBJ2-7; possible D gene TRBD2, 5 bases. CDR1 is MNHEY, CDR2 SMNVEV, per germline (reference sequence). CDR3 length: 15 residues. The V end was cut by 5 bases, the J end by 0 bases, with 14 bases between. CDR3 loop: CASSPGVRASYEQYF. For the CDR3, the DNA is TGTGCCAGCAGTCCCGGTGTGCGGGCCTCCTACGAGCAGTACTTC.

The V gene is TRBV7-8, the J gene TRBJ2-7; TRBD1 aligns across 8 bases. Germline V gene data show CDR1 as SGHVS and CDR2 as FQNEAQ. The CDR3 is 17 residues long. Trimming cost V 5 bases and J 3 bases; bases outside gene matches: 15. The CDR3 is CASSPRYRDRYLYEQYF. The CDR3 bases are TGTGCCAGCAGCCCCCGTTACAGGGACAGGTATCTCTACGAGCAGTACTTC.

The chain employs TRBV4-1 and TRBJ1-5; D possibly corresponds to TRBD1 (6 bases). V was clipped by 3 bases and J by 7 bases, with 13 bases between them. Germline V gives CDR1 MGHRA, CDR2 YSYEKL. The CDR3 covers 14 residues. Here the CDR3 reads CASSQGGGGQPQHF. In DNA form, the CDR3 reads TGCGCCAGCAGCCAGGGCGGAGGGGGACAGCCCCAGCATTTT.

This clone was seen only once. This sequence joins TRBV5-1 and TRBJ2-7; D remains ambiguous. The CDR3 is made up of 15 amino acids. V was pared by 0 bases and J by 3 bases, with 13 bases between. CDR1 is SGHRS, CDR2 YFSETQ, per germline. CDR3 sequence: CASSLEVAILYEQYF. The CDR3 DNA follows: TGCGCCAGCAGCTTGGAAGTTGCTATCCTCTACGAGCAGTACTTC.

This chain joins TRBV15 and TRBJ2-7; TRBD2 matches at 7 bases. Per germline, CDR1 LNHNV and CDR2 YYDKDF (reference sequence). J gave up 2 bases and V 5 bases, and 9 bases lay outside the gene matches. The length of the CDR3 is 15 residues. The DNA for the CDR3 is TGTGCCACCAGCGACGGGGAGGGTCCCCCCTACGAGCAGTACTTC. Its protein is CATSDGEGPPYEQYF.

This chain uses TRBV6-5 with TRBJ1-1; maybe TRBD1 (6 bases). The germline V gene has CDR1 MNHEY and CDR2 SVGAGI. This CDR3 comprises 14 residues. The V and J ends lost 6 bases and 6 bases respectively, with 17 bases between them. CDR3 bases: TGTGCCAGCAGGACCACAGGGTTCTTGTCTGAAGCTTTCTTT. This sequence encodes CASRTTGFLSEAFF.

As for this clone: The junction shows a germline mismatch at one end, possibly a read error. CDR3 in amino acids: CVSTLRGDSTDTQYF. The CDR3 DNA follows: TGTGTCAGCACCTTAAGGGGGGATAGCACAGATACGCAGTATTTT. The chain joins TRBV7-9 to TRBJ2-3; either TRBD1 or TRBD2 may supply D (6 bases each). This CDR3 comprises 15 residues. Germline V CDR1 and CDR2: SEHNR, FQNEAQ (reference sequence).

This clone came up a few times. The V gene is TRBV5-1, the J gene TRBJ1-2; D call uncertain. Trimming left V 4 bases short and J 2 bases short, with 18 bases between. Germline assignment: CDR1 SGHRS and CDR2 YFSETQ. This CDR3 is 16 amino acids long. The CDR3 DNA reads TGCGCCAGCAGCATGAACTCCGGGGAGGTGAACTATGGCTACACCTTC. Protein: CASSMNSGEVNYGYTF. Together with reference TRBV5-1 and TRBJ1-2, the CDR3 gives the full variable domain: KAGVTQTPRYLIKTRGQQVTLSCSPISGHRSVSWYQQTPGQGLQFLFEYFSETQRNKGNFPGRFSGRQFSNSRSEMNVSTLELGDSALYLCASSMNSGEVNYGYTFGSGTRLTVV.

This clone was recorded a few times. The chain has TRBV19 and TRBJ2-4; TRBD2 is a possible D gene (6 bases). This CDR3 region has 15 residues. In germline, CDR1 is LNHDA, CDR2 SQIVND (reference sequence). Trimming shortened V by 5 bases and J by 9 bases, and 20 bases separated the two germline ends. This chain's CDR3 is CASSPRGGDRGIQYF. The CDR3 DNA is TGTGCCAGTAGTCCCCGGGGAGGAGATCGGGGCATTCAGTACTTC.